The clone carrying this T cell receptor (beta chain) was observed a handful of times. The antigen remains unidentified. The sample comes from a study of T cells in Graves' hyperthyroidism and ophthalmopathy. Study-wide results and limits: Most clonotypes expanded in the thyroid (above 0.001) were also present in blood.

The CDR3 regions of TCR beta were amplified from RNA transcripts. The primer set for the first-round RT-PCR of the TCR CDR3 was HTBI. TCRdb itself ran the multiplex PCR reads through MiXCR, one entry per CDR3 protein. The table has 550,000 to 850,000 distinct CDR3 sequences, around 20% seen once. This CDR3 is 16 amino acids long. The germline V gene encodes CDR1 SEHNR and CDR2 FQNEAQ (reference sequence). V lost 5 bases to trimming and J lost 4 bases; unmatched junction nucleotides: 8. The V gene is TRBV7-9, the J gene TRBJ1-4, with TRBD1 matching over 9 bases. The TCR sequence derives from a woman aged 50 to 60 with Graves' hyperthyroidism that later progressed to Graves' ophthalmopathy. Sequencing input: blood. CDR3 nucleotides: TGTGCCAGCAGCCTGATGGGGGGACAGGGTAATGAAAAACTGTTTTTT. Its translation: CASSLMGGQGNEKLFF.